The subject of this entry is one TCR beta chain. Its antigen is not known. Pooled samples include second doses given at about 4 or 12 weeks. Profiled with immunoSEQ multiplex PCR; TCRdb holds only in-frame clones, not every one. The sample consists of 110,000 to 150,000 clones, 92% of them appearing once. V lost 0 bases, J lost 5 bases, and 10 bases stayed unmatched. The CDR3 has 16 residues. Germline V gene sequence: CDR1 SGDLS, CDR2 YYNGEE. The sample belongs to a study of T cell responses to AZD1222 COVID-19 vaccine. Overall study findings and caveats: Spike-wide vaccine-associated CD4 TCRs dominated at 160-218 and 743-854. Reportedly, close to half of spike-specific TCRs are directed against unmutated variant regions.

This TCR was recovered from an adult who received the AZD1222 COVID-19 vaccine. The sequences come from peripheral blood, collected 28 days after the second AZD1222 dose. The rearrangement links TRBV9 to TRBJ2-5; 7 nucleotides align to TRBD2. Here the CDR3 DNA reads TGTGCCAGCAGCGTAGGTTGGGAGGGCCGTGACGAGACCCAGTACTTC. Residues: CASSVGWEGRDETQYF.